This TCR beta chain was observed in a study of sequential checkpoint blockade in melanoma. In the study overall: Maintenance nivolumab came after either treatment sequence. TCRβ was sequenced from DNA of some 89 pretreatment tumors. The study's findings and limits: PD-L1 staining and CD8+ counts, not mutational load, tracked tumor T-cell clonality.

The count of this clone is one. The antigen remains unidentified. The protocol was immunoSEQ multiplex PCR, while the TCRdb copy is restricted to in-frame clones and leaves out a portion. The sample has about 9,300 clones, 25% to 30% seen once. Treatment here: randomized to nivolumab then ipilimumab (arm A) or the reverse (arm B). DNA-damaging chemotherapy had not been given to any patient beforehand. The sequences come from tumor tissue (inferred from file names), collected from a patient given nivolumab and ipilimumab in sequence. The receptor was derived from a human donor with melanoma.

The CDR3 protein is CASSPLAGGAYEQYF. The CDR3 DNA reads TGTGCCAGCTCGCCCCTAGCGGGGGGTGCCTACGAGCAGTACTTC. V gene TRBV18 combines with J gene TRBJ2-7; 11 bases agree with TRBD2. Germline CDR1 and CDR2: KGHSH and LQKENI. This CDR3 region has 15 residues. The V and J ends lost 6 bases and 2 bases, in that order; junction bases with no gene match: 6. Full variable domain (rest looked up from reference TRBV18 and TRBJ2-7): NAGVMQNPRHLVRRRGQEARLRCSPMKGHSHVYWYRQLPEEGLKFMVYLQKENIIDESGMPKERFSAEFPKEGPSILRIQQVVRGDSAAYFCASSPLAGGAYEQYFGPGTRLTVT.